The rows below give T cell receptor beta chains drawn from one sample of a study of T cell changes during pregnancy in multiple sclerosis. This table comes from immunoSEQ multiplex PCR, and its TCRdb copy is limited to in-frame clones, with some not included. The sample contains tens of thousands of clones, roughly 90% of which appear only once. This specimen consisted of peripheral blood, obtained in the first trimester of pregnancy. The receptors derive from a female donor in good health, enrolled as a control in a pregnancy study. The CDR3 runs from the conserved cysteine through the conserved F or W. Each record gives: J gene, clone size, D gene, V gene, CDR3 protein, CDR3 DNA. The D gene is left open where the match is weak. For some rows the clone size is stated as once, few or many, or as a class when expanded; others skip it.

>TRBJ1-4|once|TRBD1|TRBV6-6
CASISIRDSNEKLFF
TGTGCCAGCATTTCAATCCGGGACAGTAATGAAAAACTGTTTTTT
>TRBJ2-1|NA|NA|TRBV27
CASSLTTGLYNEQFF
TGTGCCAGCAGTTTAACGACGGGACTTTACAATGAGCAGTTCTTC
>TRBJ2-7|NA|NA|TRBV7-9
CASSLTSPNGEQYF
TGTGCCAGCAGCCTGACTAGTCCCAACGGGGAGCAGTACTTC
>TRBJ2-3|NA|TRBD1|TRBV18
CASSPQDRDTQYF
TGTGCCAGCTCACCACAGGACAGGGATACGCAGTATTTT
>TRBJ1-6|NA|NA|TRBV4-3
CASSPAPPRNNSPLHF
TGCGCCAGCAGCCCCGCCCCTCCTAGGAATAATTCACCCCTCCACTTT
>TRBJ1-3|NA|NA|TRBV19
CASSIPAYHSGNTIYF
TGTGCCAGTAGTATTCCTGCGTATCACTCTGGAAACACCATATATTTT
>TRBJ2-7|NA|NA|TRBV29-1
CSVGGQSPSPYGQYF
TGCAGCGTTGGTGGACAGTCCCCATCACCCTACGGGCAGTACTTC
>TRBJ2-1|NA|TRBD2|TRBV19
CASKPDASTSGGNEQFF
TGTGCCAGTAAACCCGACGCCTCTACTAGCGGGGGCAATGAGCAGTTCTTC
>TRBJ2-7|NA|NA|TRBV15
CATSRHETSILRDEQYF
TGTGCCACCAGTAGACACGAGACTAGTATCCTCAGGGACGAGCAGTACTTC
>TRBJ2-7|NA|NA|TRBV10-3
CAISESEASSYF
TGTGCCATCAGTGAGTCGGAGGCTTCCTCTTACTTC
>TRBJ1-5|once|TRBD1|TRBV6-5
CASSPDRGGNQPQHF
TGTGCCAGCAGTCCTGACAGGGGAGGCAATCAGCCCCAGCATTTT
>TRBJ1-5|NA|NA|TRBV6-1
CASSTRQPNQPQHF
TGTGCCAGCAGTACCCGACAGCCCAATCAGCCCCAGCATTTT
>TRBJ1-2|NA|NA|TRBV27
CASSFYRVGNYGYTF
TGTGCCAGCAGTTTCTACAGGGTGGGAAACTATGGCTACACCTTC
>TRBJ2-5|NA|TRBD1|TRBV5-6
CASSLGGGGGETQYF
TGTGCCAGCAGCTTGGGAGGGGGCGGCGGGGAGACCCAGTACTTC
>TRBJ2-2|NA|TRBD2|TRBV4-2
CASSQIISGGASGELFF
TGTGCCAGCAGCCAGATCATTAGCGGGGGGGCCTCGGGGGAGCTGTTTTTT
>TRBJ2-7|NA|TRBD1|TRBV7-2
CASSLRGQSYEQYF
TGTGCCAGCAGCTTAAGGGGACAGTCCTACGAGCAGTACTTC
>TRBJ2-4|NA|TRBD1|TRBV5-5
CASVPGQGIAKNIQYF
TGTGCCAGCGTACCGGGACAGGGGATAGCCAAAAACATTCAGTACTTC
>TRBJ2-3|NA|NA|TRBV9
CASSPFLRVTDTQYF
TGTGCCAGCAGCCCATTTCTACGGGTGACAGATACGCAGTATTTT
>TRBJ1-5|few|TRBD1|TRBV19
CASSTAGQGPDQPQHF
TGTGCCAGTAGTACGGCGGGACAGGGGCCCGATCAGCCCCAGCATTTT
>TRBJ1-2|NA|TRBD1|TRBV29-1
CSVEARGGGVYGYTF
TGCAGCGTTGAAGCCCGTGGAGGGGGCGTATATGGCTACACCTTC
>TRBJ2-5|NA|NA|TRBV9
CASSVHGEETQYF
TGTGCCAGCAGCGTACACGGAGAAGAGACCCAGTACTTC
>TRBJ1-3|NA|NA|TRBV5-1
CASSLGSLSSGNTIYF
TGCGCCAGCAGCTTGGGGAGTTTGAGCTCTGGAAACACCATATATTTT
>TRBJ1-3|NA|NA|TRBV28
CASSLDTRNTIYF
TGTGCCAGCAGTCTTGACACCAGAAACACCATATATTTT
>TRBJ2-1|NA|NA|TRBV25-1
CASSGGTGVPGDNEQFF
TGTGCCAGCAGTGGTGGAACGGGAGTACCTGGGGACAATGAGCAGTTCTTC
>TRBJ1-1|NA|NA|TRBV10-3
CAISAYPTENTEAFF
TGTGCCATCAGCGCCTACCCGACAGAGAACACTGAAGCTTTCTTT
>TRBJ2-1|NA|TRBD1|TRBV18
CASSPGTETYNEQFF
TGTGCCAGCTCACCCGGGACAGAAACCTACAATGAGCAGTTCTTC
>TRBJ1-1|NA|NA|TRBV5-1
CASSLGGDTEAFF
TGCGCCAGCAGCTTGGGGGGGGACACTGAAGCTTTCTTT
>TRBJ1-4|NA|NA|TRBV5-1
CASSSGTTNEKLFF
TGCGCCAGCAGCTCCGGGACAACTAATGAAAAACTGTTTTTT
>TRBJ1-1|NA|TRBD1|TRBV5-1
CASSTQTGMAEAFF
TGCGCCAGCAGCACCCAGACAGGGATGGCTGAAGCTTTCTTT
>TRBJ1-2|NA|NA|TRBV19
CASSSSQTGIYGYTF
TGTGCCAGTAGTTCAAGTCAGACAGGAATCTATGGCTACACCTTC
>TRBJ2-1|NA|NA|TRBV5-6
CASSLGGSSYNEQFF
TGTGCCAGCAGCTTGGGCGGCTCCTCCTACAATGAGCAGTTCTTC
>TRBJ1-5|NA|NA|TRBV19
CASSIDSNNQPQHF
TGTGCCAGTAGTATAGATAGTAACAATCAGCCCCAGCATTTT
>TRBJ1-2|NA|NA|TRBV2
CASSVWRDTRLNYGYTF
TGTGCCAGCAGTGTTTGGAGGGATACGAGGTTAAACTATGGCTACACCTTC
>TRBJ2-7|NA|NA|TRBV25-1
CASTRSPGGEQYF
TGTGCCAGCACCAGGAGCCCCGGGGGCGAGCAGTACTTC
>TRBJ2-5|NA|TRBD2|TRBV9
CASSTLASETQYF
TGTGCCAGCAGCACACTAGCGTCAGAGACCCAGTACTTC
>TRBJ2-7|NA|TRBD1|TRBV7-6
CASSLSAGDSYEQYF
TGTGCCAGCAGCTTAAGCGCAGGGGACAGCTACGAGCAGTACTTC
>TRBJ2-1|once|NA|TRBV14
CASSHLQKSSYNEQFF
TGTGCCAGCAGCCACTTACAGAAGAGCTCCTACAATGAGCAGTTCTTC
>TRBJ1-4|NA|TRBD1|TRBV4-3
CASSSTGVKEKLFF
TGCGCCAGCAGTTCGACAGGGGTTAAGGAAAAACTGTTTTTT
>TRBJ2-2|NA|NA|TRBV9
CASSVGLEQDGELFF
TGTGCCAGCAGCGTAGGTTTGGAGCAAGACGGGGAGCTGTTTTTT
>TRBJ1-5|NA|NA|TRBV2
CASSEQGLNQPQHF
TGTGCCAGCAGTGAACAGGGGCTCAATCAGCCCCAGCATTTT
>TRBJ2-7|NA|TRBD1|TRBV2
CASKIVTGGVYEQYF
TGTGCCAGCAAGATTGTGACAGGGGGCGTCTACGAGCAGTACTTC
>TRBJ2-7|NA|NA|TRBV5-4
CASSLEGGREQYF
TGTGCCAGCAGCTTGGAGGGGGGGCGGGAGCAGTACTTC
>TRBJ2-5|NA|NA|TRBV4-2
CASSQDHSYGTGETQYF
TGTGCCAGCAGCCAAGATCACAGTTACGGGACTGGAGAGACCCAGTACTTC
>TRBJ2-1|once|NA|TRBV6-5
CASRPPTPGYNEQFF
TGTGCCAGCCGCCCCCCCACCCCAGGGTACAATGAGCAGTTCTTC
>TRBJ2-7|once|NA|TRBV7-2
CASSPQGAGGYEQYF
TGTGCCAGCAGCCCACAGGGGGCGGGAGGCTACGAGCAGTACTTC
>TRBJ1-2|NA|TRBD1|TRBV7-2
CASSPTPGGRASGYTF
TGTGCCAGCAGCCCCACCCCAGGGGGACGGGCTAGCGGCTACACCTTC
>TRBJ2-3|NA|NA|TRBV7-2
CASSLPPDMSTDTQYF
TGTGCCAGCAGCTTACCCCCAGATATGTCCACAGATACGCAGTATTTT
>TRBJ1-1|NA|NA|TRBV6-5
CASSYDRKNTEAFF
TGTGCCAGCAGTTATGACAGAAAGAACACTGAAGCTTTCTTT
>TRBJ1-2|NA|NA|TRBV18
CASSPRDSHGYTF
TGTGCCAGCTCACCAAGAGACAGTCATGGCTACACCTTC
>TRBJ2-7|NA|TRBD1|TRBV30
CAAIGGENSYEQYF
TGTGCCGCTATAGGGGGCGAAAACTCCTACGAGCAGTACTTC
>TRBJ1-1|NA|NA|TRBV10-3
CATDSHGNTEAFF
TGTGCCACCGACAGTCACGGAAACACTGAAGCTTTCTTT
>TRBJ2-1|NA|TRBD2|TRBV6-1
CASSELAGGYNEQFF
TGTGCCAGCAGTGAACTAGCGGGAGGGTACAATGAGCAGTTCTTC
>TRBJ1-4|NA|TRBD1|TRBV4-2
CASSQTGGREKLFF
TGTGCCAGCAGCCAGACAGGGGGGAGGGAAAAACTGTTTTTT